This T cell receptor beta chain was sequenced during a study of T cell responses to AZD1222 COVID-19 vaccine. Whole-study findings and limits: Two AZD1222 administrations were followed by greater Spike-specific TCR breadth and depth. The donor cohort was predominantly white British with a female majority, and clonal diversity may have been underestimated. Only a handful of AZD1222 recipients were seropositive at baseline.

On this clone itself: Its target is not known.

Assay: immunoSEQ multiplex PCR; the TCRdb copy retains only in-frame clones and omits some. The repertoire holds 55,000 to 70,000 clones, with about 90% as singletons. This CDR3 is built from 14 residues. Germline V gene sequence: CDR1 SNHLY, CDR2 FYNNEI. V shed 7 bases and J shed 7 bases, with 19 bases lying between them. This receptor was identified in an adult in good health. This specimen consisted of peripheral blood, obtained on day 0 of AZD1222 vaccination. V usage is TRBV2 and J usage is TRBJ1-1; perhaps TRBD1 as D (5 bases). Here the CDR3 DNA reads TGTGCCAGCAATTTCATATCAGGGTCGAATGAAGCTTTCTTT. Translating it yields CASNFISGSNEAFF.